This T cell receptor (beta chain) was captured by sequencing in a study of T cells in Graves' hyperthyroidism and ophthalmopathy. Whole-study results and caveats: Appearing also in blood were most of the thyroid clonotypes expanded above 0.001.

Amplified regions were TCR beta CDR3 sequences from RNA transcripts. HTBI primers were employed in a first-round RT-PCR of the TCR CDR3. From the multiplex PCR reads, TCRdb called clonotypes with MiXCR, one entry per CDR3 protein. The sample contains over 400,000 distinct CDR3 sequences, roughly 22% of which appear only once. There are many counts of this clonotype. What it recognizes is unknown. Ophthalmopathy cases scored 3 or more on the Clinical Activity Score and 4 or more on NOSPECS grade, with duration below 3 months. Clinicians diagnosed patients from clinical symptoms, serum thyroxine and TRAb, thyroid ultrasound and orbital computed tomography. Looked up from germline, CDR1 is MDHEN and CDR2 is SYDVKM. Trimming took 4 bases from V and 0 from J; bases not matched to a gene: 11. The CDR3 runs 20 residues.

The chain joins TRBV28 to TRBJ2-1, with 14 bases aligning to TRBD2. Sequenced material: blood. This TCR came from a woman in her 70s with Graves' ophthalmopathy. The CDR3 loop reads CASSYPLGLAGGSSYNEQFF. The CDR3 DNA reads TGTGCCAGCAGTTACCCTCTAGGACTAGCGGGAGGTTCCTCCTACAATGAGCAGTTCTTC. Looking up the rest from reference TRBV28 and TRBJ2-1 gives the full variable domain: DVKVTQSSRYLVKRTGEKVFLECVQDMDHENMFWYRQDPGLGLRLIYFSYDVKMKEKGDIPEGYSVSREKKERFSLILESASTNQTSMYLCASSYPLGLAGGSSYNEQFFGPGTRLTVL.